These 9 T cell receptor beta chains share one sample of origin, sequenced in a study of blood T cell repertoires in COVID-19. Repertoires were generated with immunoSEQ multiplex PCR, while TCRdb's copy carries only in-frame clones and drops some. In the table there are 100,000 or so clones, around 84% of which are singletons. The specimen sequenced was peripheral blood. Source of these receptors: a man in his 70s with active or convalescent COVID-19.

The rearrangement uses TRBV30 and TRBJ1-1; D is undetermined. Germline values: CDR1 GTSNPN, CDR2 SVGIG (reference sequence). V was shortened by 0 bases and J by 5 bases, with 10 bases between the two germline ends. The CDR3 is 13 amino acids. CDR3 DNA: TGTGCCTGGAGTGTACAACTCGGGACTGAAGCTTTCTTT. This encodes CAWSVQLGTEAFF.

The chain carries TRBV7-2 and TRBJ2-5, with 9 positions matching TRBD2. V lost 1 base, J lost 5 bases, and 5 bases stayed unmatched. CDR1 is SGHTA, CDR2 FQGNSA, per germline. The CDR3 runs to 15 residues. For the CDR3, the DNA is TGTGCCAGCAGCTTAGGCGGGGGGGCCGGGGAGACCCAGTACTTC. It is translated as CASSLGGGAGETQYF.

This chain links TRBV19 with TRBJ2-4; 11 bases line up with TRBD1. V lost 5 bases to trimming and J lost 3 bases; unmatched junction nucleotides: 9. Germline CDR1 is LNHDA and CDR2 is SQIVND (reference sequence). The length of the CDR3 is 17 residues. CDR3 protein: CASSRTGGSGGKNIQYF. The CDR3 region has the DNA TGTGCCAGTAGTCGGACAGGGGGCTCTGGAGGCAAAAACATTCAGTACTTC.

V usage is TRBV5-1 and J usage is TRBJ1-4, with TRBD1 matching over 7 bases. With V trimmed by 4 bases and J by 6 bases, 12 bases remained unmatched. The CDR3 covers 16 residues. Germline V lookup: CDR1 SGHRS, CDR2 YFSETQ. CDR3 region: CASSPLPRTGHEKLFF. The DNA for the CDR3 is TGCGCCAGCAGCCCCCTCCCCCGGACAGGACATGAAAAACTGTTTTTT.

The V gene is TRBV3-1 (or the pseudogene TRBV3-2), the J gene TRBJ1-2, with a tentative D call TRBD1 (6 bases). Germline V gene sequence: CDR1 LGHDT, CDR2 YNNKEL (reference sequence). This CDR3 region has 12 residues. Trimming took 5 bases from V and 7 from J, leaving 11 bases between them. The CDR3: CASSTGTLGYTF. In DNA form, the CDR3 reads TGTGCCAGCAGCACAGGGACACTTGGCTACACCTTC.

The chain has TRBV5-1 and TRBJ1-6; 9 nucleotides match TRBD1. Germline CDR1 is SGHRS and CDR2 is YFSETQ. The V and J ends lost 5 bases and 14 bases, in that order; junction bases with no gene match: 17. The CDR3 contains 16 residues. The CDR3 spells CASRGGSGQGLQALHF. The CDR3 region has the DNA TGCGCCAGCAGAGGAGGATCGGGACAGGGACTTCAGGCCCTCCACTTT.

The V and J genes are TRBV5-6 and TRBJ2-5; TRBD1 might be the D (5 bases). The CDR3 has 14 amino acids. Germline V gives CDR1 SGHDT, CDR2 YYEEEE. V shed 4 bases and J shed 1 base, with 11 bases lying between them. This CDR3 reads CASSTRQPQETQYF. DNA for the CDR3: TGTGCCAGCAGCACAAGACAGCCCCAAGAGACCCAGTACTTC.

DNA for the CDR3: TGTGCCAGCAGCCATCCCCCCTATTCTAACCAAGAGACCCAGTACTTC. Protein: CASSHPPYSNQETQYF. The chain combines TRBV7-2 with TRBJ2-5; D remains ambiguous. CDR1 is SGHTA and CDR2 is FQGNSA in the germline V gene. V gave up 5 bases and J gave up 0 bases, with 16 bases separating them. This CDR3 region has 16 residues.

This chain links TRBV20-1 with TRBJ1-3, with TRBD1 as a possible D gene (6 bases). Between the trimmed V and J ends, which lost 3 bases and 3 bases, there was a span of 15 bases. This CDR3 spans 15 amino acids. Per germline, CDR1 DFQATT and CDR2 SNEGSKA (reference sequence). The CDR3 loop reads CSASRQGQDGNTIYF. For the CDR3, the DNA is TGCAGTGCTAGTCGTCAGGGGCAAGATGGAAACACCATATATTTT.